Presented here are 18 T cell receptor beta chains from one specimen sequenced in a study of blood T cell repertoires in COVID-19. Assay used: immunoSEQ multiplex PCR; TCRdb lists only in-frame clones, some missing. The sample has roughly 130,000 clones; about 88% are singletons. The sequencing input was peripheral blood. The source of these receptors is a man aged 45-65 years with active COVID-19.

The rearrangement uses TRBV6-5 and TRBJ1-6; D not certain. The germline CDR1 and CDR2 sequences are MNHEY and SVGAGI. The V gene lost 5 bases and the J gene lost 2 bases, with 10 bases spanning the gap. This CDR3 contains 15 residues. The CDR3 region has the DNA TGTGCCAGCAGTCCGGACTTACCCTATAATTCACCCCTCCACTTT. Protein sequence: CASSPDLPYNSPLHF.

This chain's CDR3 is CASSQVGAGGPYEQYF. The DNA for the CDR3 is TGTGCCAGCAGCCAAGTAGGGGCAGGGGGCCCCTACGAGCAGTACTTC. This rearrangement joins TRBV3-1 (or the pseudogene TRBV3-2) to TRBJ2-7, with 8 nucleotides matching TRBD1. Germline values: CDR1 LGHDT, CDR2 YNNKEL (reference sequence). The junction had 7 bases not matched to a gene; V was cut back by 1 base and J by 2 bases. CDR3 length: 16 amino acids.

This chain links TRBV7-9 with TRBJ2-1; TRBD2 agrees at 10 bases. The V gene end was trimmed by 6 bases and the J gene end by 6 bases; junction bases not matched to a gene: 8. Per germline, CDR1 SEHNR and CDR2 FQNEAQ (reference sequence). The CDR3 contains 15 residues. In DNA form, the CDR3 reads TGTGCCAGCAGAAAAGCGGGAGGGGGGTCCAATGAGCAGTTCTTC. This encodes CASRKAGGGSNEQFF.

The chain has TRBV30 and TRBJ2-1, with 9 nucleotides matching TRBD2. Trimming at V came to 3 bases and at J to 4 bases, leaving 7 bases not matched to a gene. The germline V gene encodes CDR1 GTSNPN and CDR2 SVGIG (reference sequence). The CDR3 length is 15 residues. In DNA, the CDR3 is TGTGCCTGGAGAGGCCCTAGCGGGACTTACAATGAGCAGTTCTTC. Protein product: CAWRGPSGTYNEQFF.

This clone was seen only once. V is TRBV6-5 and J is TRBJ1-4, with TRBD1 matching 7 bases. The V gene end was trimmed by 4 bases and the J gene end by 1 base; junction bases not matched to a gene: 6. The CDR3 loop spans 16 amino acids. The germline gives CDR1 MNHEY, CDR2 SVGAGI. In DNA, the CDR3 is TGTGCCAGCAGTTTTGGACAGGTTGTAACTAATGAAAAACTGTTTTTT. Protein: CASSFGQVVTNEKLFF.

The chain combines TRBV5-1 with TRBJ2-7; 7 bases are a match to TRBD1. Germline trimming cut 4 bases from V and 5 bases from J; bases unmatched to any gene: 9. The CDR3 is made up of 14 amino acids. Germline lookup yields CDR1 SGHRS and CDR2 YFSETQ. The CDR3 region has the DNA TGCGCCAGCAGCACCTCGACAGGGCGCAACGAGCAGTACTTC. Its protein is CASSTSTGRNEQYF. The variable domain in full, completed from reference TRBV5-1 and TRBJ2-7, reads KAGVTQTPRYLIKTRGQQVTLSCSPISGHRSVSWYQQTPGQGLQFLFEYFSETQRNKGNFPGRFSGRQFSNSRSEMNVSTLELGDSALYLCASSTSTGRNEQYFGPGTRLTVT.

The chain is built from TRBV20-1 and TRBJ2-5; D not resolved. The CDR3 has 11 residues. In germline, CDR1 is DFQATT, CDR2 SNEGSKA (reference sequence). V was clipped by 3 bases and J by 5 bases, with 7 bases between them. CDR3 sequence (DNA): TGCAGTGCTAGTGAGAGGGAGACCCAGTACTTC. It is translated as CSASERETQYF.

The V gene is TRBV5-6, the J gene TRBJ2-7; D is perhaps TRBD1 (5 bases). The CDR3 runs to 16 residues. The V end lost 2 bases, the J end lost 5 bases, and 20 bases lay between the germline ends. Germline CDR1 SGHDT, CDR2 YYEEEE. The CDR3 region is CASSFNPARAFHEQYV. CDR3 in DNA: TGTGCCAGCAGCTTCAACCCCGCCAGGGCATTTCACGAGCAGTACGTC.

This chain uses TRBV15 with TRBJ1-6, with D unresolved. This CDR3 is 14 amino acids long. Trimming removed 0 bases from V and 7 bases from J, with 7 bases in between. In germline, CDR1 is LNHNV, CDR2 YYDKDF (reference sequence). The CDR3 nucleotides are TGTGCCACCAGCAGAGATCCGGAGAATTCACCCCTCCACTTT. Translating gives CATSRDPENSPLHF.

This CDR3 reads CATSEAGTGALNEKLFF. The CDR3 coding sequence is TGTGCCACCAGTGAAGCCGGGACAGGGGCCCTGAATGAAAAACTGTTTTTT. The chain is built from TRBV24-1 and TRBJ1-4; TRBD1 matches at 10 bases. This CDR3 region has 17 residues. Germline V gives CDR1 KGHDR, CDR2 SFDVKD. The V gene end was trimmed by 4 bases and the J gene end by 5 bases; junction bases not matched to a gene: 9.

This clone appeared a few times. The chain recombines TRBV10-1 with TRBJ1-5; D gene ambiguous. The germline gives CDR1 WNHNN, CDR2 SYGVQD (reference sequence). The V and J ends lost 3 bases and 15 bases respectively, with 12 bases between them. The CDR3 is 11 residues long. The CDR3 nucleotides are TGCGCCAGCAGTGATTCGGTCATATGGCATTTT. Its translation: CASSDSVIWHF.

The rearrangement links TRBV5-1 to TRBJ2-5; 12 nucleotides agree with TRBD2. Germline V gene data show CDR1 as SGHRS and CDR2 as YFSETQ. V was clipped by 0 bases and J by 7 bases; unmatched bases: 7. The CDR3 is made up of 16 amino acids. The CDR3 protein is CASSLALAGGSTTQYF. The CDR3 region has the DNA TGCGCCAGCAGCTTGGCCCTAGCGGGGGGGTCAACGACCCAGTACTTC.

The genes are TRBV5-1 and TRBJ2-3; 10 nucleotides line up with TRBD2. Germline CDR1 reads SGHRS; CDR2 reads YFSETQ. V lost 0 bases, J lost 4 bases, and 8 bases stayed unmatched. This CDR3 spans 17 amino acids. The DNA for the CDR3 is TGCGCCAGCAGCTTGGGGGCTAGCGGGGGTTTATCAGATACGCAGTATTTT. Residues: CASSLGASGGLSDTQYF.

The chain uses TRBV7-9 and TRBJ2-2, with 9 bases matching TRBD2. The trim removed 2 bases at V and 6 bases at J, leaving 10 bases unmatched. CDR1 and CDR2 (germline): SEHNR, FQNEAQ (reference sequence). This CDR3 is 17 amino acids long. The DNA of the CDR3 is TGTGCCAGCAGCTTAAGGCTAGCGGGGTCCGGTGCCGGGGAGCTGTTTTTT. Residues: CASSLRLAGSGAGELFF.

The table lists this clone with a count of one. This chain uses TRBV18 with TRBJ1-1, with D tentatively TRBD1 (6 bases). The ends were cut back, 8 bases at V and 5 bases at J, with 18 bases in the middle. In germline, CDR1 is KGHSH, CDR2 LQKENI. The CDR3 is 14 residues long. CDR3 sequence: CASTGGAGWTEAFF. CDR3 in DNA: TGTGCCAGCACGGGGGGGGCGGGATGGACTGAAGCTTTCTTT.

Regarding this clone: The identical CDR3 is also encoded by other nucleotide sequences in the sample. As DNA, the CDR3 is TGTGCCAGCAGCCCCGGGACAGGGTCCAATGAGCAGTTCTTC. It translates to CASSPGTGSNEQFF. The rearrangement uses TRBV7-3 and TRBJ2-1, with 9 positions matching TRBD1. Germline V gene lookup returns CDR1 SGHTA and CDR2 FQGTGA. The CDR3 sequence is 14 residues long. V lost 5 bases and J lost 6; bases outside the gene matches: 5.

The genes are TRBV5-1 and TRBJ2-3; maybe TRBD1 (5 bases). This CDR3 has 16 residues. Trimming took off 0 bases at V and 1 base at J, with 12 bases between the two ends. Germline CDR1 is SGHRS and CDR2 is YFSETQ. CDR3: CASSLATVGGTDTQYF. CDR3 bases: TGCGCCAGCAGCTTGGCGACAGTTGGAGGCACAGATACGCAGTATTTT.

The CDR3 DNA sequence: TGTGCCAGCAGTCTTAGCGGGGGGGCAGGTGAGCAGTTCTTC. It specifies CASSLSGGAGEQFF. The gene calls are TRBV2 and TRBJ2-1; 11 nucleotides agree with TRBD2. Germline V gives CDR1 SNHLY, CDR2 FYNNEI. V lost 5 bases and J lost 9; bases outside the gene matches: 6. CDR3 length: 14 residues.